What follows are 3 T cell receptor beta chains derived from one specimen sequenced in a study of cytomegalovirus exposure and HLA in healthy donors. The primer mix had 60 Vbeta and 13 Jbeta primers. Only in-frame clones appear in the TCRdb table, and some are missing; sequencing was by immunoSEQ multiplex PCR. The table lists 140,000 to 150,000 clones, roughly 80% of them singletons. The sample consisted of PBMCs. The receptors originated from a middle-aged man in good health and CMV-seropositive.

The chain combines TRBV7-9 with TRBJ2-1; maybe TRBD2 (6 bases). Germline assignment: CDR1 SEHNR and CDR2 FQNEAQ (reference sequence). The CDR3 has 12 amino acids. V lost 8 bases to trimming and J lost 7 bases, with 12 bases between them. The CDR3 coding sequence is TGTGCCAGCGGCTCAGGAGGGAATGAGCAGTTCTTC. Protein: CASGSGGNEQFF.

The V gene is TRBV4-1, the J gene TRBJ2-1; TRBD2 matches at 15 bases. Germline values: CDR1 MGHRA, CDR2 YSYEKL. The J segment lost 10 bases and the V segment lost 3 bases, leaving 7 bases of the junction unmatched. The CDR3 length is 16 residues. Here the CDR3 reads CASSHRTSGRAWEQFF. CDR3 DNA: TGCGCCAGCAGCCACAGGACTAGCGGGAGGGCCTGGGAGCAGTTCTTC.

The chain links TRBV5-4 to TRBJ2-1, with 9 positions matching TRBD2. This CDR3 spans 15 amino acids. Germline CDR1 SGHNT, CDR2 YYREEE (reference sequence). J lost 9 bases, V lost 1 base, and 8 bases had no gene match. The CDR3 sequence is CASSLRAGGPGEQFF. CDR3 sequence (DNA): TGTGCCAGCAGCTTGAGGGCGGGAGGGCCGGGTGAGCAGTTCTTC.